This T cell receptor (beta chain) was sequenced for a study of blood T cell repertoires in COVID-19. With 4 bases clipped from V and 14 bases from J, the junction kept 23 bases outside the gene matches. CDR1 MGHRA and CDR2 YSYEKL come from the germline V gene. CDR3 length: 19 amino acids. A few counts support this clone. The repertoire was sequenced with immunoSEQ multiplex PCR; TCRdb's copy has only in-frame clones and lacks some. The sample lists tens of thousands of clones; approximately 90% were seen once. Sample: peripheral blood. This receptor was obtained from a man between 50 and 59 years old with acute or convalescent COVID-19. This sequence joins TRBV4-1 and TRBJ1-6, with 10 positions matching TRBD1. The CDR3 coding sequence is TGCGCCAGCAGCCCATTACCGGTGCACGAGGGACAGGGGAAGCTGGCCCTCCACTTT. It translates to CASSPLPVHEGQGKLALHF.